Listed below are T cell receptor beta chains from one sample, sequenced in a study of blood T cell repertoires in COVID-19. Using immunoSEQ multiplex PCR, the repertoire was profiled, and TCRdb retains in-frame clones only, with some absent. Of 350,000 to 400,000 clones in the sample, 87% were seen once. The specimen was PBMCs or T cells enriched from blood (not recorded which). These receptors originate from a woman in her 30s who had recovered from COVID-19. The CDR3 runs from the conserved cysteine through the conserved F or W. Each record gives: J gene, D gene, clone size, CDR3 length, V gene, CDR3 DNA, CDR3 protein. A D gene is named only where the DNA matches it firmly. Size values are once, few and many counts, or a class for expanded clones, and some rows have none.

j_gene: TRBJ2-7; d_gene: .; abundance: .; len: 18; v_gene: TRBV19; CDR3nt: TGTGCCAGTAGTACCCTACCACCGGAAAGGGGGGGAACCTACGAGCAGTACTTC; CDR3aa: CASSTLPPERGGTYEQYF
j_gene: TRBJ2-1; d_gene: TRBD1; abundance: once; len: 14; v_gene: TRBV5-1; CDR3nt: TGCGCCAGCAGCAGGGACCCAGGGGGCAATGAGCAGTTCTTC; CDR3aa: CASSRDPGGNEQFF
j_gene: TRBJ2-3; d_gene: .; abundance: .; len: 13; v_gene: TRBV11-2; CDR3nt: TGTGCCAGCAGCTACTTTAGCACAGATACGCAGTATTTT; CDR3aa: CASSYFSTDTQYF
j_gene: TRBJ1-6; d_gene: TRBD1; abundance: .; len: 14; v_gene: TRBV3-1/TRBV3-2; CDR3nt: TGTGCCAGCAGCGCACAGGGGGCGCGATCACCCCTCCACTTT; CDR3aa: CASSAQGARSPLHF
j_gene: TRBJ2-1; d_gene: .; abundance: once; len: 13; v_gene: TRBV9; CDR3nt: TGTGCCAGCAGCGTGGCTAGCTCCAATGAGCAGTTCTTC; CDR3aa: CASSVASSNEQFF
j_gene: TRBJ2-1; d_gene: .; abundance: .; len: 15; v_gene: TRBV5-1; CDR3nt: TGCGCCAGCAGCTTGGCCTATGTGGGGGACAAGAGGGAGATCTTC; CDR3aa: CASSLAYVGDKREIF
j_gene: TRBJ2-5; d_gene: .; abundance: .; len: 15; v_gene: TRBV27; CDR3nt: TGTGCCAGCAGTTTACGTGGACTCTCGGTCGAGACCCAGTACTTC; CDR3aa: CASSLRGLSVETQYF
j_gene: TRBJ1-2; d_gene: TRBD1; abundance: .; len: 13; v_gene: TRBV6-5; CDR3nt: TGTGCCAGCAGTCACAGGGGGGACTATGGCTACACCTTC; CDR3aa: CASSHRGDYGYTF
j_gene: TRBJ1-1; d_gene: .; abundance: many; len: 13; v_gene: TRBV7-6; CDR3nt: TGTGCCAGCAGCTTAGGAGGGATAACTGAAGCTTTCTTT; CDR3aa: CASSLGGITEAFF
j_gene: TRBJ2-5; d_gene: TRBD2; abundance: .; len: 18; v_gene: TRBV28; CDR3nt: TGTGCCAGCAGTCTTCGAGCGGGGGGACTAGCGGGATTGGAGACCCAGTACTTC; CDR3aa: CASSLRAGGLAGLETQYF
j_gene: TRBJ2-1; d_gene: TRBD2; abundance: .; len: 17; v_gene: TRBV2; CDR3nt: TGTGCCAGCAGTCCCTACAGGACTAGCGGCTCCTACAATGAGCAGTTCTTC; CDR3aa: CASSPYRTSGSYNEQFF
j_gene: TRBJ2-1; d_gene: .; abundance: .; len: 15; v_gene: TRBV5-1; CDR3nt: TGCGCCAGCAGCCTTGGCGCTAGCGAGGGCAATGAGCAGTTCTTC; CDR3aa: CASSLGASEGNEQFF
j_gene: TRBJ1-2; d_gene: TRBD1; abundance: .; len: 14; v_gene: TRBV2; CDR3nt: TGTGCCATCCTCCGGGACAGCGAGTTCTATGGCTACACCTTC; CDR3aa: CAILRDSEFYGYTF
j_gene: TRBJ2-7; d_gene: .; abundance: .; len: 13; v_gene: TRBV6-5; CDR3nt: TGTGCCAGCGCACCTCAGGCTTCCTACGAGCAGTACTTC; CDR3aa: CASAPQASYEQYF
j_gene: TRBJ2-7; d_gene: TRBD2; abundance: .; len: 17; v_gene: TRBV5-1; CDR3nt: TGCGCCAGCAGCTTACTGACTAGCGGGGTTGCGTCCTACGAGCAGTACTTC; CDR3aa: CASSLLTSGVASYEQYF
j_gene: TRBJ2-3; d_gene: .; abundance: .; len: 11; v_gene: TRBV20-1; CDR3nt: TGCAGTGCTACTCGCACAGATACGCAGTATTTT; CDR3aa: CSATRTDTQYF
j_gene: TRBJ2-5; d_gene: .; abundance: .; len: 14; v_gene: TRBV6-5; CDR3nt: TGTGCCAGCAGCACCGGACAGCTCCAAGAGACCCAGTACTTC; CDR3aa: CASSTGQLQETQYF
j_gene: TRBJ1-1; d_gene: .; abundance: .; len: 16; v_gene: TRBV27; CDR3nt: TGTGCCAGCAGAATGGTAGGCCGGGACACCGGAGCTGAAGCTTTCTTT; CDR3aa: CASRMVGRDTGAEAFF
j_gene: TRBJ2-7; d_gene: TRBD1; abundance: .; len: 15; v_gene: TRBV7-2; CDR3nt: TGTGCCAGCAGCTTAGCGGGGACGACAGGGCCCGAGCAGTACTTC; CDR3aa: CASSLAGTTGPEQYF
j_gene: TRBJ2-3; d_gene: .; abundance: .; len: 15; v_gene: TRBV7-9; CDR3nt: TGTGCCAGCAGCTTCTCAGGGGGGAGCACAGATACGCAGTATTTT; CDR3aa: CASSFSGGSTDTQYF
j_gene: TRBJ2-7; d_gene: .; abundance: once; len: 16; v_gene: TRBV4-1; CDR3nt: TGCGCCAGCAGCCAAGGAGCTGGACAGGACTACTACGAGCAGTACTTC; CDR3aa: CASSQGAGQDYYEQYF
j_gene: TRBJ1-3; d_gene: .; abundance: .; len: 15; v_gene: TRBV19; CDR3nt: TGTGCCAGTAGTCCGCGTGAGGCCGGAGGAAACACCATATATTTT; CDR3aa: CASSPREAGGNTIYF
j_gene: TRBJ1-4; d_gene: .; abundance: .; len: 11; v_gene: TRBV20-1; CDR3nt: TGCAGTGCCCCTTCTGATGAAAAACTGTTTTTT; CDR3aa: CSAPSDEKLFF
j_gene: TRBJ2-2; d_gene: .; abundance: .; len: 15; v_gene: TRBV13; CDR3nt: TGTGCCAGCAGATTAGCCGGGTCTCGGCCCGGGGAGCTGTTTTTT; CDR3aa: CASRLAGSRPGELFF
j_gene: TRBJ1-5; d_gene: .; abundance: .; len: 13; v_gene: TRBV5-5; CDR3nt: TGTGCCAGCAGCGGATCAACGGGGCAGCCCCAGCATTTT; CDR3aa: CASSGSTGQPQHF
j_gene: TRBJ1-6; d_gene: TRBD1; abundance: .; len: 16; v_gene: TRBV5-1; CDR3nt: TGCGCCAGCAGCGCCCGGACAGGCGGCGGAAATTCACCCCTCCACTTT; CDR3aa: CASSARTGGGNSPLHF
j_gene: TRBJ2-2; d_gene: TRBD2; abundance: .; len: 17; v_gene: TRBV5-1; CDR3nt: TGCGCCAGCAGCTTGAAAATAGCGGGGGGAAGAACCGGGGAGCTGTTTTTT; CDR3aa: CASSLKIAGGRTGELFF
j_gene: TRBJ1-4; d_gene: .; abundance: .; len: 14; v_gene: TRBV11-2; CDR3nt: TGTGCCAGCAGCTTAAAGTGGGGGGATGAAAAACTGTTTTTT; CDR3aa: CASSLKWGDEKLFF
j_gene: TRBJ1-4; d_gene: .; abundance: .; len: 15; v_gene: TRBV18; CDR3nt: TGTGCCAGCTCACCACCTGGACCCAGGGCGGAAAAACTGTTTTTT; CDR3aa: CASSPPGPRAEKLFF
j_gene: TRBJ1-1; d_gene: .; abundance: once; len: 15; v_gene: TRBV5-6; CDR3nt: TGTGCCAGCAGCTCCTGGACAGAACTGAACACTGAAGCTTTCTTT; CDR3aa: CASSSWTELNTEAFF
j_gene: TRBJ2-1; d_gene: TRBD2; abundance: .; len: 17; v_gene: TRBV25-1; CDR3nt: TGTGCCAGCAGTGACTTAGCGGGAGGGGGTTCCTACAATGAGCAGTTCTTC; CDR3aa: CASSDLAGGGSYNEQFF
j_gene: TRBJ1-1; d_gene: .; abundance: .; len: 13; v_gene: TRBV29-1; CDR3nt: TGCAGCGTTGAGGGGGAGGGAAGCACTGAAGCTTTCTTT; CDR3aa: CSVEGEGSTEAFF
j_gene: TRBJ2-7; d_gene: .; abundance: few; len: 14; v_gene: TRBV18; CDR3nt: TGTGCCAGCTCACCACCGGGCCGCTCCTACGAGCAGTACTTC; CDR3aa: CASSPPGRSYEQYF
j_gene: TRBJ2-7; d_gene: .; abundance: .; len: 12; v_gene: TRBV19; CDR3nt: TGTGCCAGTAGTATGGGAGGATACGAGCAGTACTTC; CDR3aa: CASSMGGYEQYF